A few counts support the clone carrying this TCR beta chain. The sample comes from a study of blood T cell repertoires in COVID-19. Method: immunoSEQ multiplex PCR; TCRdb's copy keeps in-frame clones and lacks some. The sample lists roughly 170,000 clones, around 72% occurring once. Material for sequencing was peripheral blood. This receptor was identified in a woman over 75 with acute or convalescent COVID-19.

CDR3 loop: CASRDSATHNEQFF. The DNA of the CDR3 is TGTGCCAGTCGGGACTCGGCGACCCACAATGAGCAGTTCTTC. The V gene is TRBV19, the J gene TRBJ2-1, with D perhaps matching TRBD2 (6 bases). The V end was cut by 8 bases, the J end by 5 bases, with 16 bases between. The CDR3 is made up of 14 amino acids. Germline CDR1 and CDR2: LNHDA and SQIVND (reference sequence). Combining the CDR3 with reference TRBV19 and TRBJ2-1 gives the whole variable domain DGGITQSPKYLFRKEGQNVTLSCEQNLNHDAMYWYRQDPGQGLRLIYYSQIVNDFQKGDIAEGYSVSREKKESFPLTVTSAQKNPTAFYLCASRDSATHNEQFFGPGTRLTVL.